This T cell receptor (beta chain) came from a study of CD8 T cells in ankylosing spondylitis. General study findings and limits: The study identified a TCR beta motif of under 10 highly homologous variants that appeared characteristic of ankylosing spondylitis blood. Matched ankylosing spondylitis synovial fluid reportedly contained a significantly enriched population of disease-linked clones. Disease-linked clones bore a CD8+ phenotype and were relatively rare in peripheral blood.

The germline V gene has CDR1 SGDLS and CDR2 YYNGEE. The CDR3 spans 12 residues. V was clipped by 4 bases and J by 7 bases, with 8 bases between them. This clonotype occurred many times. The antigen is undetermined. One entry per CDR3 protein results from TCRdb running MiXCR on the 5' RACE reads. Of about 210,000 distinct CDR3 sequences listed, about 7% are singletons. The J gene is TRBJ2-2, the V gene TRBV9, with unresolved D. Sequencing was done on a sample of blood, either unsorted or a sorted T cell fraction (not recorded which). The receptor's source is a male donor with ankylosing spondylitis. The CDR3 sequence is CASSSDGGELFF. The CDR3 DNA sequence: TGTGCCAGCAGCTCCGATGGCGGGGAGCTGTTTTTT.